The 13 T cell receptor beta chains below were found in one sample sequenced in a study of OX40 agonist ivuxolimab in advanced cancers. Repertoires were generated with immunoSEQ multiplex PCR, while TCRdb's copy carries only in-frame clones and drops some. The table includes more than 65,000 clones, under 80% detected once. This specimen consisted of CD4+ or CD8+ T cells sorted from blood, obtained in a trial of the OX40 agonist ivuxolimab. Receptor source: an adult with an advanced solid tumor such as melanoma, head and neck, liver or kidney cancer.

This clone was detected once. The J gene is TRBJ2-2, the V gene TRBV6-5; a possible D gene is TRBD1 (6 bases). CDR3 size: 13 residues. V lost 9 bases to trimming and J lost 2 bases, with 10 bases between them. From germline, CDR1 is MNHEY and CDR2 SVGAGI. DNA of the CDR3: TGTGCCAGTTGGGACATAAACACCGGGGAGCTGTTTTTT. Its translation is CASWDINTGELFF.

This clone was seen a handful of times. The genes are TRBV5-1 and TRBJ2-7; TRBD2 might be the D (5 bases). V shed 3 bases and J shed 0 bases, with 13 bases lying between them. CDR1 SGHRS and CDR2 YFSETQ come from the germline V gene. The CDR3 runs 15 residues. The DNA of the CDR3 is TGCGCCAGCAGCTCCGGACTGGCTAGCTCCTACGAGCAGTACTTC. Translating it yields CASSSGLASSYEQYF.

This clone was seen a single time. In DNA, the CDR3 is TGTGCCAGCAGCTTGGGCCGATCTTGGGAGCAGTACTTC. It yields the protein CASSLGRSWEQYF. This sequence joins TRBV5-4 and TRBJ2-7; D is unresolved. CDR3 length: 13 residues. The germline V gene encodes CDR1 SGHNT and CDR2 YYREEE (reference sequence). The ends were cut back, 0 bases at V and 7 bases at J, with 11 bases in the middle.

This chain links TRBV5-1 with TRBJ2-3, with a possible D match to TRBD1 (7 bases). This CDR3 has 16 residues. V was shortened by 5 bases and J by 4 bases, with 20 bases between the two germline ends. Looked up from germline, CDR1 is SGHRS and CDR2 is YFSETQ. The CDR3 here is CASRRHGGQRADTQYF. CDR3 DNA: TGCGCCAGCAGGCGGCACGGGGGACAGCGTGCAGATACGCAGTATTTT.

Here the CDR3 DNA reads TGCGCCAGCAGCTTGGTAGGCTCCAACTATGGGGACATTCAGTACTTC. This encodes CASSLVGSNYGDIQYF. The V gene is TRBV5-1, the J gene TRBJ2-4; D unresolved. Germline V gives CDR1 SGHRS, CDR2 YFSETQ. V was trimmed by 0 bases and J by 8 bases, leaving 18 bases between them. The CDR3 is 16 residues long.

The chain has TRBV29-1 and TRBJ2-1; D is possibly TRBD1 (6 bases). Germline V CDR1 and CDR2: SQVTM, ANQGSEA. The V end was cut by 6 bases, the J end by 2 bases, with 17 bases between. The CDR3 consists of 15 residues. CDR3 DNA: TGCAGCGTGGCCCTTGGACAGCCTCCCTACAATGAGCAGTTCTTC. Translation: CSVALGQPPYNEQFF.

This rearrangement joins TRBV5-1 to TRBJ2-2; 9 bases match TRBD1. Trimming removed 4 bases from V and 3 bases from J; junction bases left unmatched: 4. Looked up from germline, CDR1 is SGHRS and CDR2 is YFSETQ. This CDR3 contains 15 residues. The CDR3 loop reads CASSAGQGHTGELFF. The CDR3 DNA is TGCGCCAGCAGCGCGGGACAGGGTCACACCGGGGAGCTGTTTTTT.

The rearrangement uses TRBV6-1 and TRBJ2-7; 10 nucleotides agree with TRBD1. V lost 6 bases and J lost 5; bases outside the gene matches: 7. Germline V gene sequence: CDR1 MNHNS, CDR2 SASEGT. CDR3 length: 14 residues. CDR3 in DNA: TGTGCCAGCAGAGGGAGGGACAGGGGTAACGAGCAGTACTTC. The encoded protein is CASRGRDRGNEQYF.

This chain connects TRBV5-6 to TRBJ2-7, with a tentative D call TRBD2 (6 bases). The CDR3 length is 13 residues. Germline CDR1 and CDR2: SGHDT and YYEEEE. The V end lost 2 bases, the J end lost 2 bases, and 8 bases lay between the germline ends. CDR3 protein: CASSFGGPYEQYF. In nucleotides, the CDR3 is TGTGCCAGCAGCTTCGGGGGTCCCTACGAGCAGTACTTC. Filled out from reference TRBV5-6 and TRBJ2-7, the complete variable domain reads DAGVTQSPTHLIKTRGQQVTLRCSPKSGHDTVSWYQQALGQGPQFIFQYYEEEERQRGNFPDRFSGHQFPNYSSELNVNALLLGDSALYLCASSFGGPYEQYFGPGTRLTVT.

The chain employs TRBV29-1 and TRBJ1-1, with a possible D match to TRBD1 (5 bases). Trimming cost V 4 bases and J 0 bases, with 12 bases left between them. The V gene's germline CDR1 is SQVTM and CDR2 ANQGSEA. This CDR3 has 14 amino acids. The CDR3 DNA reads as TGCAGCGTTGGGCGGGGGGGGATGAACACTGAAGCTTTCTTT. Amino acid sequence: CSVGRGGMNTEAFF.

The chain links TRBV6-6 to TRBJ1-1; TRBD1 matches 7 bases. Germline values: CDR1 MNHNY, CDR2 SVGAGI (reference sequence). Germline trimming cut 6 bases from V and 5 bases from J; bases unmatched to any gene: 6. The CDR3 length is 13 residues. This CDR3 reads CASSPQGGTEAFF. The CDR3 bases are TGTGCCAGCAGCCCTCAGGGGGGGACTGAAGCTTTCTTT.

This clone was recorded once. CDR3 bases: TGTGCCAGTAATCCTTCCTGGCGGGGGGGCGCGAATGAGCAGTTCTTC. Protein product: CASNPSWRGGANEQFF. This chain uses TRBV19 with TRBJ2-1, with 9 positions matching TRBD2. Germline assignment: CDR1 LNHDA and CDR2 SQIVND (reference sequence). This CDR3 spans 16 amino acids. The junction had 14 bases not matched to a gene; V was cut back by 7 bases and J by 7 bases.

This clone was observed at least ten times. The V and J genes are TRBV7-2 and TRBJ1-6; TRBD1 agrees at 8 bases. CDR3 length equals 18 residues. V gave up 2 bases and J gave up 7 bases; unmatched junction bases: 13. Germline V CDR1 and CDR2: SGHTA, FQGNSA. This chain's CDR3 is CASSLNQGAAPGNSPLHF. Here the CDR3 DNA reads TGTGCCAGCAGCTTAAATCAGGGGGCAGCCCCCGGCAATTCACCCCTCCACTTT.